A selection of T cell receptor beta chains follows, all from one sample in a study of T-cell memory formation after mild COVID-19. TCRdb reprocessed the 5' RACE reads with MiXCR, giving one entry per CDR3 protein. The sample holds approximately 250,000 distinct CDR3 sequences; over 15% are singletons and the top ten take 20% to 25%. The sequenced sample consisted of PBMCs or a T cell subset sorted from them (not recorded which). The receptor set was obtained from a man aged 18 to 35 who had mild COVID-19 (a few samples of this study predate the infection). Cell type and time point are not known. The CDR3 runs from the conserved cysteine through the conserved F or W. D genes are given only for firm matches. Clone sizes are given selectively: once, few, many, or a class where the clone is expanded.

j_call	v_call	clone_size	d_call	cdr3_nt	cdr3_aa
TRBJ2-7	TRBV18	.	.	TGTGCCAGCTCACCTTCGCAGTGGGACTACGAGCAGTACTTC	CASSPSQWDYEQYF
TRBJ2-3	TRBV12-3/TRBV12-4	many	TRBD1	TGTGCCAGCAGATCCTACCCCGGGACAGGAGATACGCAGTATTTT	CASRSYPGTGDTQYF
TRBJ2-7	TRBV6-2/TRBV6-3	.	.	TGTGCCAGCAGTTCAGCAGGGATCTACGAGCAGTACTTC	CASSSAGIYEQYF
TRBJ1-4	TRBV28	.	.	TGTGCCAGCAGGGCGTCAGGGAATAGGGAAAAACTGTTTTTT	CASRASGNREKLFF
TRBJ2-5	TRBV7-9	.	TRBD2	TGTGCCAGCAGCAAGGGACTAGCGGGGGGTAACCTCCTGCAGGAGACCCAGTACTTC	CASSKGLAGGNLLQETQYF
TRBJ2-7	TRBV25-1	many	TRBD1	TGTGCCAGCAGTGAAGGTAACAGGGGGGTGTACGAGCAGTACTTC	CASSEGNRGVYEQYF
TRBJ2-4	TRBV28	.	.	TGTGCCAGCAGACCCCACGCGGTACCTGGAAACATTCAGTACTTC	CASRPHAVPGNIQYF
TRBJ1-2	TRBV7-8	.	TRBD1	TGTGCCAGCAGCTTAGGAAGACAGGGGTCGTTAGGCTACACCTTC	CASSLGRQGSLGYTF
TRBJ2-5	TRBV9	.	.	TGTGCCAGCAGCGTAGATTCTTCAGGCAGGACCCAGTACTTC	CASSVDSSGRTQYF
TRBJ2-1	TRBV7-7	.	.	TGTGCCAGCAGCTCGGACTCGCTGAATGAGCAGTTCTTC	CASSSDSLNEQFF
TRBJ2-3	TRBV4-2	.	.	TGTGCCAGCAGCCAAGATCTAACGGGGGGCCCCTCCACAGATACGCAGTATTTT	CASSQDLTGGPSTDTQYF
TRBJ1-1	TRBV5-1	many	TRBD1	TGCGCCAGCAGCTCGGACAGGGGGGCGCGAAAAAGGGCTGAAGCTTTCTTT	CASSSDRGARKRAEAFF
TRBJ1-2	TRBV11-2	.	.	TGTGCCAGCAGCTTTGGGGAATGGGGCTACACCTTC	CASSFGEWGYTF
TRBJ1-2	TRBV10-2	.	TRBD1	TGCGCCAGCAGTGGGGACAGGGGCTATGGCTACACCTTC	CASSGDRGYGYTF
TRBJ1-3	TRBV5-1	.	.	TGCGCCAGCAGCTTGAATGGGGGGCCTGGAAACACCATATATTTT	CASSLNGGPGNTIYF
TRBJ1-3	TRBV3-1	few	.	TGTGCCAGCAGCGCAGAAATAGGGTTTACTGGAAACACCATATATTTT	CASSAEIGFTGNTIYF
TRBJ1-1	TRBV12-3/TRBV12-4	.	.	TGTGCCAGCAGTTTAATGATGACTGAAGCTTTCTTT	CASSLMMTEAFF
TRBJ1-1	TRBV9	.	.	TGTGCCAGCAGCGCCAACAGGGTTAGGTCTGACACTGAAGCTTTCTTT	CASSANRVRSDTEAFF
TRBJ2-2	TRBV7-8	few	.	TGTGCCAGCAGCGGACACAACACCGGGGAGCTGTTTTTT	CASSGHNTGELFF
TRBJ1-1	TRBV5-1	.	.	TGCGCCAGCAGCTTGGATCCGGGAAATGCAGACACTGAAGCTTTCTTT	CASSLDPGNADTEAFF
TRBJ2-4	TRBV2	.	TRBD2	TGTGCCAGCAGTGAATTGGGCGGGGGGGCTAAGAACTTC	CASSELGGGAKNF
TRBJ1-1	TRBV9	once	.	TGTGCCAGCAGCGTAAGGCCAGGGAACACTGAAGCTTTCTTT	CASSVRPGNTEAFF
TRBJ2-2	TRBV5-1	many	TRBD1	TGCGCCAGCAGCTGGGGGACAGCGAACACCGGGGAGCTGTTTTTT	CASSWGTANTGELFF
TRBJ2-7	TRBV7-9	.	TRBD1	TGTGCCAGTCAACAGGCCCCAGGGGGCGAGCAGTACTTC	CASQQAPGGEQYF
TRBJ2-5	TRBV12-3/TRBV12-4	few	.	TGTGCCAGCAGGGAACAGGGTGGAGAGACCCAGTACTTC	CASREQGGETQYF
TRBJ1-5	TRBV4-2	.	TRBD1	TGTGCCAGCAGCCAGTCAAGGGGGCTTACGGGCAATCAGCCCCAGCATTTT	CASSQSRGLTGNQPQHF
TRBJ2-2	TRBV4-1	few	.	TGCGCCAGCAGCCAAGACCCCGGGCCGTCCGGGGAGCTGTTTTTT	CASSQDPGPSGELFF
TRBJ2-3	TRBV18	few	.	TGTGCCAGCTCACCCACAGGGATGGGAGATACGCAGTATTTT	CASSPTGMGDTQYF
TRBJ1-3	TRBV6-5	.	.	TGTGCCAGCAGTTACACAGGCGACGGAAACACCATATATTTT	CASSYTGDGNTIYF
TRBJ1-5	TRBV12-3/TRBV12-4	once	TRBD1	TGTGCCAGCAGACGTACAGGGGTGGTAGGGCAGCCCCAGCATTTT	CASRRTGVVGQPQHF
TRBJ1-2	TRBV20-1	.	.	TGCAGTGCTAGAGATCTCCATGACGGCTACACCTTC	CSARDLHDGYTF
TRBJ2-5	TRBV7-2	.	.	TGTGCCAGCAGTCATTACGGACCACAAGAGACCCAGTACTTC	CASSHYGPQETQYF
TRBJ1-2	TRBV5-1	many	.	TGCGCCAGCAGCTTGGAGGACTATGGCTACACCTTC	CASSLEDYGYTF
TRBJ1-1	TRBV4-1	.	.	TGCGCCAGCAGCCAAGATCGTGTGGGGAACACTGAAGCTTTCTTT	CASSQDRVGNTEAFF
TRBJ2-3	TRBV5-8	few	.	TGTGCCAGCAGCTTGGCCACCGGGGGAACAGATACGCAGTATTTT	CASSLATGGTDTQYF
TRBJ2-7	TRBV29-1	few	TRBD1	TGCAGCGTCCCGGGACAGGGGAAGGTCGAGCAGTACTTC	CSVPGQGKVEQYF
TRBJ2-3	TRBV9	few	.	TGTGCCAGCAGCGTAGGCCCCGGGACGAGGGAGAGATACAGCACAGATACGCAGTATTTT	CASSVGPGTRERYSTDTQYF
TRBJ1-6	TRBV7-9	.	TRBD1	TGTGCCAGCAGCAAGACAGGGGGCTCATATAATTCACCCCTCCACTTT	CASSKTGGSYNSPLHF
TRBJ2-4	TRBV6-1	once	TRBD1	TGTGCCAGCAGGGACAGGGAGCCGGACATTCAGTACTTC	CASRDREPDIQYF
TRBJ1-2	TRBV20-1	.	.	TGCAGTGCTAGGGCTGGGAATGGCTACACCTTC	CSARAGNGYTF
TRBJ1-4	TRBV7-9	.	.	TGTGCCAGCAGCTCGAGTGAAAAACTGTTTTTT	CASSSSEKLFF
TRBJ2-1	TRBV5-1	many	.	TGCGCCAGCACAGGGGGGAATGAGCAGTTCTTC	CASTGGNEQFF
TRBJ2-2	TRBV6-2/TRBV6-3	many	.	TGTGCCAGCCGGTACCATGAGAACACCGGGGAGCTGTTTTTT	CASRYHENTGELFF